This TCR beta chain was captured in a study of blood T cell repertoires in COVID-19. On the study more broadly: Samples representing acute and convalescent COVID-19 were sourced from the United States, Italy and Spain. PBMCs, B-cell-depleted T cells, or T cells were the source of the cDNA or gDNA that made up the material.

Per germline, CDR1 MDHEN and CDR2 SYDVKM. The CDR3 sequence is 14 residues long. V was shortened by 8 bases and J by 1 base, with 11 bases between the two germline ends. Source study methods: Amplifying reference gene primers gave estimates of nucleated cell counts. The protocol was immunoSEQ multiplex PCR, while the TCRdb copy is restricted to in-frame clones and leaves out a portion. V, J and clone size derive from that table, while D and trimming were established from the DNA sequence. The sample lists more than 250,000 clones; about nine tenths were seen once. Input material: peripheral blood. This TCR was sampled from a middle-aged man with active or convalescent COVID-19. The chain has TRBV28 and TRBJ2-2; D might be TRBD1 (5 bases). CDR3: CASGQGQNTGELFF. The CDR3 DNA is TGTGCCAGCGGCCAGGGCCAGAACACCGGGGAGCTGTTTTTT.